Each of the 19 T cell receptor beta chains below was sequenced from the same sample in a study of blood T cell repertoires in COVID-19. Some clones are missing from TCRdb's copy, which holds only in-frame ones; the method was immunoSEQ multiplex PCR. This sample has about 280,000 clones, with 85% found just once. Input material: PBMCs or T cells enriched from blood (not recorded which). These receptors were obtained from a woman aged 45-59 years who had recovered from COVID-19.

This sequence joins TRBV7-9 and TRBJ2-5, with 12 bases aligning to TRBD2. V lost 1 base to trimming and J lost 4 bases; unmatched junction nucleotides: 10. Per the germline V gene, CDR1 is SEHNR and CDR2 is FQNEAQ (reference sequence). The CDR3 sequence is 18 residues long. As DNA, the CDR3 is TGTGCCAGCAGCTTAGGGGCGACTAGCGGGAGTTATATAGAGACCCAGTACTTC. Translation gives CASSLGATSGSYIETQYF.

V and J are TRBV10-3 and TRBJ2-1, with 8 positions matching TRBD2. From germline, CDR1 is ENHRY and CDR2 SYGVKD. Germline trimming cut 5 bases from V and 5 bases from J; bases unmatched to any gene: 11. CDR3 length equals 16 residues. For the CDR3, the DNA is TGTGCCATCAGTACCTCGGGAGGGGCGGGTCACAATGAGCAGTTCTTC. Residues: CAISTSGGAGHNEQFF.

This clone was seen only once. The genes are TRBV3-1 (or the pseudogene TRBV3-2) and TRBJ2-7, with a weak D call TRBD2 (5 bases). CDR3 length: 15 residues. Germline V gene sequence: CDR1 LGHDT, CDR2 YNNKEL (reference sequence). Deletions cut 0 bases from V and 3 bases from J, with 12 bases between. CDR3 bases: TGTGCCAGCAGCCAAGATCCCGGGGTTATCTACGAGCAGTACTTC. Its translation is CASSQDPGVIYEQYF.

This clone was seen just once. This chain joins TRBV6-6 and TRBJ2-7; tentatively, D is TRBD1 (5 bases). The ends were cut back, 7 bases at V and 2 bases at J, with 15 bases in the middle. In germline, CDR1 is MNHNY, CDR2 SVGAGI (reference sequence). The CDR3 has 14 amino acids. The chain's CDR3 is CASTNGAVPYEQYF. The CDR3, as DNA: TGTGCCAGCACTAATGGGGCGGTGCCCTACGAGCAGTACTTC.

V gene TRBV7-9 combines with J gene TRBJ2-2, with D unresolved. Germline assignment: CDR1 SEHNR and CDR2 FQNEAQ (reference sequence). The germline V and J ends were trimmed by 5 bases and 1 base, with 8 bases remaining between them. The CDR3 is 14 amino acids. The CDR3 region is CASSQQVNTGELFF. CDR3 DNA: TGTGCCAGCAGCCAGCAGGTGAACACCGGGGAGCTGTTTTTT.

The genes are TRBV5-4 and TRBJ1-4; 9 nucleotides align to TRBD1. The length of the CDR3 is 17 residues. V gave up 3 bases and J gave up 8 bases; unmatched junction bases: 14. CDR1 SGHNT and CDR2 YYREEE come from the germline V gene (reference sequence). CDR3 bases: TGTGCCAGCAGCTACACGTCCGGACAGGGGCAAAGAGAAAAACTGTTTTTT. It encodes CASSYTSGQGQREKLFF.

The chain links TRBV9 to TRBJ1-1; 8 positions match TRBD1. The CDR3 is 14 residues long. Trimming at V came to 3 bases and at J to 3 bases, leaving 4 bases not matched to a gene. CDR1 and CDR2 (germline): SGDLS, YYNGEE. CDR3 nucleotides: TGTGCCAGCAGCGGTCGGACAGGGCACACTGAAGCTTTCTTT. It specifies CASSGRTGHTEAFF.

This clone showed up just once. V and J are TRBV28 and TRBJ2-2; 7 positions agree with TRBD1. The CDR3 extends over 16 amino acids. V lost 6 bases and J lost 1; bases outside the gene matches: 8. Germline assignment: CDR1 MDHEN and CDR2 SYDVKM. For the CDR3, the DNA is TGTGCCAGCAGGACCGGGACAGCGAGGAACACCGGGGAGCTGTTTTTT. Translated, it gives CASRTGTARNTGELFF.

The rearrangement uses TRBV20-1 and TRBJ1-2; 8 nucleotides match TRBD1. J gave up 2 bases and V 3 bases, and 8 bases lay outside the gene matches. The CDR3 is 15 residues long. CDR1 is DFQATT and CDR2 is SNEGSKA in the germline V gene (reference sequence). CDR3 loop: CSASREDRGNYGYTF. The CDR3 DNA follows: TGCAGTGCTAGTAGGGAAGACAGGGGCAACTATGGCTACACCTTC.

This chain joins TRBV5-1 and TRBJ1-6, with D possibly TRBD1 on 5 matching bases. The germline gives CDR1 SGHRS, CDR2 YFSETQ. The germline V and J ends were trimmed by 1 base and 8 bases, with 10 bases remaining between them. CDR3 length: 14 amino acids. The CDR3 DNA is TGCGCCAGCAGCTTGAGAGAAGGGGATTCACCCCTCCACTTT. Translation: CASSLREGDSPLHF.

The J gene is TRBJ2-7, the V gene TRBV7-3, with TRBD2 matching over 7 bases. Germline CDR1 is SGHTA and CDR2 is FQGTGA. Unmatched junction bases numbered 6, after V lost 2 bases and J lost 5 bases. CDR3 length: 14 residues. The CDR3 region has the DNA TGTGCCAGCAGCTTACGACTAGCTACCGACGAGCAGTACTTC. This gives the protein CASSLRLATDEQYF.

The V gene is TRBV6-2 or TRBV6-3, the J gene TRBJ1-5; D unclear. V was cut by 1 base and J by 3 bases, with 13 bases left in between. This CDR3 contains 16 residues. From germline, CDR1 is MNHEY and CDR2 SVGEGT. The CDR3 region has the DNA TGTGCCAGCAGTTACTACACGGCGGAGGACAATCAGCCCCAGCATTTT. It codes for CASSYYTAEDNQPQHF.

This chain links TRBV6-1 with TRBJ1-2, with no clear D. V was shortened by 0 bases and J by 5 bases, with 7 bases between the two germline ends. From germline, CDR1 is MNHNS and CDR2 SASEGT. This CDR3 has 13 amino acids. Here the CDR3 DNA reads TGTGCCAGCAGTGAAGCCCGACAATATGGCTACACCTTC. Protein: CASSEARQYGYTF.

V gene TRBV3-1 (or the pseudogene TRBV3-2) combines with J gene TRBJ2-1; TRBD2 matches at 7 bases. CDR1 LGHDT and CDR2 YNNKEL come from the germline V gene (reference sequence). The CDR3 sequence is 14 residues long. Trimming cost V 4 bases and J 5 bases; bases outside gene matches: 5. This chain's CDR3 is CASSPWTSDNEQFF. For the CDR3, the DNA is TGTGCCAGCAGCCCCTGGACTAGTGACAATGAGCAGTTCTTC.

V gene TRBV12-1 combines with J gene TRBJ1-2. TRBV12-1 is a known pseudogene. The CDR3 contains 14 residues. The CDR3 spells CASSFPSEDRGYTF. The CDR3 DNA sequence: TGTGCCAGCAGCTTTCCTTCAGAGGATCGTGGCTACACCTTC.

This chain uses TRBV3-1 (or the pseudogene TRBV3-2) with TRBJ1-4, with TRBD1 as a possible D gene (5 bases). Germline-derived CDR1 and CDR2 are LGHDT and YNNKEL (reference sequence). The V gene lost 5 bases and the J gene lost 3 bases, with 13 bases spanning the gap. This CDR3 has 15 amino acids. Here the CDR3 reads CASSSQGRSNEKLFF. Written as DNA, the CDR3 is TGTGCCAGCAGCTCTCAGGGCAGATCTAATGAAAAACTGTTTTTT.

This chain joins TRBV28 and TRBJ1-1; 7 bases are shared with TRBD1. Per the germline V gene, CDR1 is MDHEN and CDR2 is SYDVKM. This CDR3 region has 13 residues. V lost 7 bases and J lost 7; bases outside the gene matches: 9. The CDR3 protein is CASTVTGIFEAFF. The CDR3 DNA reads TGTGCCAGCACCGTGACAGGGATCTTTGAAGCTTTCTTT.

CDR3 residues: CAWQRQGFTGELFF. The CDR3 bases are TGTGCCTGGCAAAGACAGGGATTCACCGGGGAGCTGTTTTTT. The rearrangement uses TRBV30 and TRBJ2-2; 7 bases align to TRBD1. The CDR3 contains 14 residues. Germline V gene data show CDR1 as GTSNPN and CDR2 as SVGIG (reference sequence). V shed 5 bases, J shed 4 bases, and the junction held 7 bases outside the gene matches. Combining the CDR3 with reference TRBV30 and TRBJ2-2 gives the whole variable domain SQTIHQWPATLVQPVGSPLSLECTVEGTSNPNLYWYRQAAGRGLQLLFYSVGIGQISSEVPQNLSASRPQDRQFILSSKKLLLSDSGFYLCAWQRQGFTGELFFGEGSRLTVL.

The V call is TRBV9, the J call TRBJ2-2; 9 nucleotides match TRBD1. The CDR3 has 16 residues. J lost 2 bases, V lost 0 bases, and 2 bases had no gene match. CDR1 and CDR2 from the germline V gene are SGDLS and YYNGEE. The DNA for the CDR3 is TGTGCCAGCAGCGTAGCGGGACAGGGAAACACCGGGGAGCTGTTTTTT. Its translation: CASSVAGQGNTGELFF.